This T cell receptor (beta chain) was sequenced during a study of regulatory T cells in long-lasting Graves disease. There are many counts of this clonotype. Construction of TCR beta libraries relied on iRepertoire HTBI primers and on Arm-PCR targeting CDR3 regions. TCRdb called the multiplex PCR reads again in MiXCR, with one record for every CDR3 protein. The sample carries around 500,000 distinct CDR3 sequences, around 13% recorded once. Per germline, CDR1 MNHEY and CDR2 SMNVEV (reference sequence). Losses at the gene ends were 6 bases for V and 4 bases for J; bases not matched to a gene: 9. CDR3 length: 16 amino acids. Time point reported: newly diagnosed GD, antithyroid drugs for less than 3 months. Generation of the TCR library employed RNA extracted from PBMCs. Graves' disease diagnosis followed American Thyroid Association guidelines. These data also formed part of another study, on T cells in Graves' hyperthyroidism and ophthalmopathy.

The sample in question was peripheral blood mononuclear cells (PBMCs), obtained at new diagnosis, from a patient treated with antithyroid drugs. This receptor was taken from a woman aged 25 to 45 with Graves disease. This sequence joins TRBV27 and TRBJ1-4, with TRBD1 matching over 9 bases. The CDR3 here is CASSPVRDRVNEKLFF. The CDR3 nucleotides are TGTGCCAGCAGCCCCGTCCGGGACAGGGTTAATGAAAAACTGTTTTTT.